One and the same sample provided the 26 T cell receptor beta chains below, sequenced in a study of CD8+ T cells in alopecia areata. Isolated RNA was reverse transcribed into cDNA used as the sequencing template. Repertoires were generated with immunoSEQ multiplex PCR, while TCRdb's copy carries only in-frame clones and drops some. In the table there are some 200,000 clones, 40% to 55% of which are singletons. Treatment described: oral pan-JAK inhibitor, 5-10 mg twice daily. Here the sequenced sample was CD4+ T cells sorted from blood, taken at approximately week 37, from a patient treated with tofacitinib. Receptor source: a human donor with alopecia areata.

CDR3: CATRLAGSTDTQYF. The CDR3 DNA is TGTGCCACCCGACTAGCGGGGTCCACAGATACGCAGTATTTT. The chain is built from TRBV10-3 and TRBJ2-3; 11 bases fit TRBD2. The CDR3 has 14 amino acids. The V and J ends lost 10 bases and 2 bases, in that order; junction bases with no gene match: 5. Looked up from germline, CDR1 is ENHRY and CDR2 is SYGVKD.

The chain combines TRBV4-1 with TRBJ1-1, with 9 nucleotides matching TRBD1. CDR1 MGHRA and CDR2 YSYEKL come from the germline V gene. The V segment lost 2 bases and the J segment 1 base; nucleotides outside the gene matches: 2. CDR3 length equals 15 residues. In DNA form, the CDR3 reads TGCGCCAGCAGCCAACTGGGACAGGGGAACACTGAAGCTTTCTTT. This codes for CASSQLGQGNTEAFF.

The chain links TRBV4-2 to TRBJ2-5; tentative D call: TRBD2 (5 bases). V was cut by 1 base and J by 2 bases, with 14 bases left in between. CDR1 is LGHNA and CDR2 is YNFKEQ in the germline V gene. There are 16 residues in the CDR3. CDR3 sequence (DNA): TGTGCCAGCAGCCAAGCCCCGTTAGGGAGACAAGAGACCCAGTACTTC. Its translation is CASSQAPLGRQETQYF.

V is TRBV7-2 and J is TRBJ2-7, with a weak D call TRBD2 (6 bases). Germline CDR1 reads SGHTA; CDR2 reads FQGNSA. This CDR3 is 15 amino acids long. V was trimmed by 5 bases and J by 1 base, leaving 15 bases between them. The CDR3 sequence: CASSTGLRTSYEQYF. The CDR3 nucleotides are TGTGCCAGCAGCACGGGACTTCGTACATCCTACGAGCAGTACTTC.

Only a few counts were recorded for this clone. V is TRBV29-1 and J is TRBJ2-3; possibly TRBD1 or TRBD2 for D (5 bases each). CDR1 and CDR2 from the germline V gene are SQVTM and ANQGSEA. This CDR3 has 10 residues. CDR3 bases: TGCACCGTGGGGGAAGATACGCAGTATTTT. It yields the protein CTVGEDTQYF.

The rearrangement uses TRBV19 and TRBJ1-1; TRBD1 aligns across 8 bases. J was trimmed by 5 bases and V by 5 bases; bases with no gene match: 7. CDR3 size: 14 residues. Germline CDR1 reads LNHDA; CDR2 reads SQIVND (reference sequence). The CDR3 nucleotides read TGTGCCAGTAGTCCAGGGGGCAGGAGAACTGAAGCTTTCTTT. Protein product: CASSPGGRRTEAFF.

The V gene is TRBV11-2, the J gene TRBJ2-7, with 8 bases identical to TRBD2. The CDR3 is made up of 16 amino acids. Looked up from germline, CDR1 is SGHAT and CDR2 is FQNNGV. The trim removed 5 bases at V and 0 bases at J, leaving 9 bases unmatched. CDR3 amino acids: CASSPRGGLGSYEQYF. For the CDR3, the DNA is TGTGCCAGCAGCCCTCGGGGGGGACTAGGCTCCTACGAGCAGTACTTC. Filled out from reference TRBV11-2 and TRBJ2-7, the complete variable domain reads EAGVAQSPRYKIIEKRQSVAFWCNPISGHATLYWYQQILGQGPKLLIQFQNNGVVDDSQLPKDRFSAERLKGVDSTLKIQPAKLEDSAVYLCASSPRGGLGSYEQYFGPGTRLTVT.

This chain's CDR3 is CAWRLSGGSNEQFF. In DNA form, the CDR3 reads TGTGCCTGGAGATTGTCAGGGGGCTCAAATGAGCAGTTCTTC. The gene calls are TRBV30 and TRBJ2-1, with 8 positions matching TRBD1. The germline V gene encodes CDR1 GTSNPN and CDR2 SVGIG (reference sequence). V shed 3 bases and J 7 bases; nucleotides not matched to a gene: 8. The CDR3 has 14 residues.

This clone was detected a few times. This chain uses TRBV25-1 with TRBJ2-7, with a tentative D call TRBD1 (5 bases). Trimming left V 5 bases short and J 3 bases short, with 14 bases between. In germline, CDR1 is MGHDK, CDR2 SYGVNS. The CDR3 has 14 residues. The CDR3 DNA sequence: TGTGCCAGCAGTCTCGCAGGGTCGAACTACGAGCAGTACTTC. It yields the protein CASSLAGSNYEQYF.

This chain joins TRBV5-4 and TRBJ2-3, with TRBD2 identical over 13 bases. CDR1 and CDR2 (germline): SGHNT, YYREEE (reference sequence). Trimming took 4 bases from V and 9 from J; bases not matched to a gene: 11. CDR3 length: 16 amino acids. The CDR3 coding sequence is TGTGCCAGCAGCACCCGGACTAGCGGGAGTCGCGAGACGCAGTATTTT. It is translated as CASSTRTSGSRETQYF.

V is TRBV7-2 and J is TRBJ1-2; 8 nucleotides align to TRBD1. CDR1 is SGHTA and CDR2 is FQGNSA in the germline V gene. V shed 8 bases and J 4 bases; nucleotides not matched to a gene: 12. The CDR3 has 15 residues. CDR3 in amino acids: CASGDRSRRGYGYTF. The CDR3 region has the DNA TGTGCCAGCGGGGACAGGTCCCGACGAGGCTATGGCTACACCTTC.

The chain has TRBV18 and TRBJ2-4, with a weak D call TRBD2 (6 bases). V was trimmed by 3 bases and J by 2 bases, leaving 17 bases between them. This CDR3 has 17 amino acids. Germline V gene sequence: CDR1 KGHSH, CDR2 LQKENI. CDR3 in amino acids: CASSPNRSGAPKNIQYF. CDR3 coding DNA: TGTGCCAGCTCACCTAACCGTAGCGGAGCTCCCAAAAACATTCAGTACTTC.

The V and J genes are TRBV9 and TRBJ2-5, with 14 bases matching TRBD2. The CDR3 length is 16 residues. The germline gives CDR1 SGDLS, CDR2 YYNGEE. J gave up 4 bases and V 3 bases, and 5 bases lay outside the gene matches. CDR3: CASSAGTSGSGETQYF. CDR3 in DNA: TGTGCCAGCAGCGCGGGGACTAGCGGGAGTGGAGAGACCCAGTACTTC.

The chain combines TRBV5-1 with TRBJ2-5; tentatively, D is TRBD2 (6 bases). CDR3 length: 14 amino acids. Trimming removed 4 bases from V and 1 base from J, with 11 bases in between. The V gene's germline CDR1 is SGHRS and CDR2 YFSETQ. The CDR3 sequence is CASSIPGLQETQYF. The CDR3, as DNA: TGCGCCAGCAGCATCCCGGGACTCCAAGAGACCCAGTACTTC.

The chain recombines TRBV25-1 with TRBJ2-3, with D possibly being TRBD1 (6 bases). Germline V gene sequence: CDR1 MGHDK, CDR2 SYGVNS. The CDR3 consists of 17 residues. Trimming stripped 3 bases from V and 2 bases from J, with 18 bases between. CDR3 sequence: CASSDGGTVDFTDTQYF. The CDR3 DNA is TGTGCCAGCAGTGATGGGGGCACTGTGGATTTCACAGATACGCAGTATTTT.

CDR3 bases: TGCGCCAGCAAGGATGCGGGAGGGCCTCCCGGGGAGCTGTTTTTT. Translated, it gives CASKDAGGPPGELFF. The J gene is TRBJ2-2, the V gene TRBV5-1; TRBD2 matches at 9 bases. The V gene end was trimmed by 6 bases and the J gene end by 6 bases; junction bases not matched to a gene: 9. The length of the CDR3 is 15 residues. The V gene's germline CDR1 is SGHRS and CDR2 YFSETQ.

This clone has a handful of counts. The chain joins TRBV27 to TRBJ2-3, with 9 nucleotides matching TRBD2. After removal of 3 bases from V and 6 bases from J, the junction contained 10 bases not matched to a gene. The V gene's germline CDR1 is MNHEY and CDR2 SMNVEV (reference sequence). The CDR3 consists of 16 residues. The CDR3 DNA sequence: TGTGCCAGCAGTTTTTTTCGCGGGAGGGCCTTGGATACGCAGTATTTT. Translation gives CASSFFRGRALDTQYF.

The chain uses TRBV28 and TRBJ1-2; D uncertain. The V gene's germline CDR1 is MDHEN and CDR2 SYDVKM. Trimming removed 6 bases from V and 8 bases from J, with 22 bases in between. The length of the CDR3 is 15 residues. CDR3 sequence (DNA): TGTGCCAGCAGGACTCTGGACGGACCCGTTAGGGGCTACACCTTC. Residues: CASRTLDGPVRGYTF.

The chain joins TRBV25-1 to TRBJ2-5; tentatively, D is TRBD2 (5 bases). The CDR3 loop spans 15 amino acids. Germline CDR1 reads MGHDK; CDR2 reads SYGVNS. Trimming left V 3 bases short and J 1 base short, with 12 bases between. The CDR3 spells CASSEPRAFQETQYF. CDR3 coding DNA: TGTGCCAGCAGTGAGCCGAGGGCTTTCCAAGAGACCCAGTACTTC.

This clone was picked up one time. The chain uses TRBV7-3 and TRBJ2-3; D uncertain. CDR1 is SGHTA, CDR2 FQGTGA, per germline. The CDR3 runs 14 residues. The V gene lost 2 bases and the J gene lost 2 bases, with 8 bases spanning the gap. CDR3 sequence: CASSLGRATDTQYF. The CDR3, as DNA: TGTGCCAGCAGCTTAGGTCGGGCCACAGATACGCAGTATTTT.

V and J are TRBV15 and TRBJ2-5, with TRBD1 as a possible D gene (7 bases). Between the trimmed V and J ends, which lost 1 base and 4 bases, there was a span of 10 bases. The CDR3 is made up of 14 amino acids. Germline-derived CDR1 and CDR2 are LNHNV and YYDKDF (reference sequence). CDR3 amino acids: CATSRAQGGETQYF. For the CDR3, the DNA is TGTGCCACCAGCAGAGCCCAGGGGGGAGAGACCCAGTACTTC.

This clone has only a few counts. CDR3 sequence (DNA): TGCGCCAGCAGCGCTACTGGGAATCAGAATGAGCAGTTCTTC. Protein sequence: CASSATGNQNEQFF. V and J are TRBV5-1 and TRBJ2-1; no reliable D call. Trimming shortened V by 4 bases and J by 7 bases, and 15 bases separated the two germline ends. Germline V CDR1 and CDR2: SGHRS, YFSETQ. The CDR3 has 14 residues.

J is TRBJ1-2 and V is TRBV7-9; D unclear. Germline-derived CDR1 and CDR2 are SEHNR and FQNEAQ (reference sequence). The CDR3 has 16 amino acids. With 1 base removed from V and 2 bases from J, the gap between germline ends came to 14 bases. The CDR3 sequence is CASSLVAASKNYGYTF. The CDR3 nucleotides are TGTGCCAGCAGCTTAGTGGCAGCGTCTAAAAACTATGGCTACACCTTC.

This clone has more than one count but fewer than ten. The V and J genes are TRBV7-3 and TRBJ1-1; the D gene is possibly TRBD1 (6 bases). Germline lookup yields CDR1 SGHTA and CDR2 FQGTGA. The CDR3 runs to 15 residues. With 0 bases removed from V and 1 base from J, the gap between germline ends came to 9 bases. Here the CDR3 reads CASSLTGQTNTEAFF. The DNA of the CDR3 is TGTGCCAGCAGCTTAACGGGACAAACGAACACTGAAGCTTTCTTT.

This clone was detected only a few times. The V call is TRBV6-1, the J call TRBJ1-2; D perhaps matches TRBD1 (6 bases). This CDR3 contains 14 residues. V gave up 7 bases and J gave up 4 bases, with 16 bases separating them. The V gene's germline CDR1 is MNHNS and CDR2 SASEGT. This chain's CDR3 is CASTGDRGLYGYTF. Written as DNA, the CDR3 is TGTGCCAGCACAGGGGATCGGGGCCTCTATGGCTACACCTTC.

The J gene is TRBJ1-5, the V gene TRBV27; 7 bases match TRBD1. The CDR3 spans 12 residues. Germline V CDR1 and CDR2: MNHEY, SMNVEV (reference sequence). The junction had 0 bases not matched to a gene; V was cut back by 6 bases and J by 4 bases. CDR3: CASRTGNQPQHF. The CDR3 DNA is TGTGCCAGCAGGACAGGGAATCAGCCCCAGCATTTT.